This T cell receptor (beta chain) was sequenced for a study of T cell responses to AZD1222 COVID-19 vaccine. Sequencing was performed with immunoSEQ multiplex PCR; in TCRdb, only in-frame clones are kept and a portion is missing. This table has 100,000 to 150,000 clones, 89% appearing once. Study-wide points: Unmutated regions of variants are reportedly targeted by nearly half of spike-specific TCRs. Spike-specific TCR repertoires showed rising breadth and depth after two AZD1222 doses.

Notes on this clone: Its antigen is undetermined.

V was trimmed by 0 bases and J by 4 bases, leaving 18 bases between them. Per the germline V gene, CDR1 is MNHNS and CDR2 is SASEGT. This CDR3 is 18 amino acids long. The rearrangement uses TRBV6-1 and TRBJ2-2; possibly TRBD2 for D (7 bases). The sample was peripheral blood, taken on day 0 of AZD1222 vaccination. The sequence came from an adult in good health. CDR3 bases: TGTGCCAGCAGTGAAGCGCATCCGGGGGGCCATGTCACCGGGGAGCTGTTTTTT. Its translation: CASSEAHPGGHVTGELFF.